The sample holds many counts of the clone carrying this T cell receptor (beta chain). As yet, its antigen is unknown. Germline loops: CDR1 LNHDA, CDR2 SQIVND (reference sequence). CDR3 size: 15 residues. Unmatched junction bases numbered 8, after V lost 7 bases and J lost 0 bases. RNA transcripts were the template, and TCR beta CDR3 regions were amplified from them. First-round RT-PCR relied on HTBI primers, and a second-round multiplex PCR came next. In TCRdb, the multiplex PCR reads were re-called with MiXCR into one record per CDR3 protein. The sample holds nearly 400,000 distinct CDR3 sequences, about 18% seen once. The data were taken from a study of Graves' ophthalmopathy and Graves' hyperthyroidism. Overall study context: Peripheral blood was gathered at the point of initial diagnosis, before any treatment started. Study observations and caveats: Most expanded clonotypes from thyroid (those above 0.001 frequency) were also found in blood.

Donors with ophthalmopathy: moderate-to-severe activity, CAS ≥3, NOSPECS ≥4, duration under 3 months. Isolation of PBMCs was performed using over 8 ml of fresh peripheral blood. The origin of this receptor is a woman younger than 35 with Graves' ophthalmopathy. Specimen: peripheral blood. The V gene is TRBV19, the J gene TRBJ1-1, with TRBD1 matching over 7 bases. CDR3 residues: CASKEGAIMNTEAFF. The CDR3 DNA sequence: TGTGCCAGTAAGGAGGGGGCGATCATGAACACTGAAGCTTTCTTT.